This T cell receptor (beta chain) was captured by sequencing in a study of T cells in Graves' hyperthyroidism and ophthalmopathy. In the study overall: Peripheral blood was obtained at initial diagnosis, preceding any treatment. Study-wide results and limits: Ophthalmopathy, as predicted by the model, came a median about seven months after the prediction. Blood also held most thyroid clonotypes expanded beyond 0.001.

Ophthalmopathy in the patients scored at least 3 on Clinical Activity Score and at least 4 on NOSPECS grade, lasting under 3 months. Using RNA transcripts as the source, TCR beta CDR3 regions were amplified. TCR CDR3 underwent first-round RT-PCR with the HTBI primer set. From the multiplex PCR reads, TCRdb called clonotypes with MiXCR, one entry per CDR3 protein. The sample records under 600,000 distinct CDR3 sequences, about a sixth being singletons. This clonotype was seen at least ten times. The antigen is undetermined. Germline-derived CDR1 and CDR2 are SGHAT and FQNNGV. CDR3 length equals 16 residues. Trimming cost V 0 bases and J 0 bases, with 9 bases left between them.

The clonotype comes from a woman in her forties with Graves' ophthalmopathy. This chain connects TRBV11-2 to TRBJ2-4; possibly TRBD1 for D (5 bases). Specimen: blood. CDR3 bases: TGTGCCAGCAGCTTAGACCCCAGGGTAGCCAAAAACATTCAGTACTTC. Its translation: CASSLDPRVAKNIQYF.